This T cell receptor beta chain comes out of a study of blood T cell repertoires in COVID-19. In the study overall: T cells, B-cell-depleted T cells, or PBMCs provided the cDNA or gDNA that served as material.

Repertoires were generated with immunoSEQ multiplex PCR, while TCRdb's copy carries only in-frame clones and drops some. The data show roughly 14,000 clones, roughly 86% seen once. V was pared by 5 bases and J by 3 bases, with 13 bases between. The CDR3 has 15 residues. Germline-derived CDR1 and CDR2 are LNHDA and SQIVND (reference sequence). The chain is built from TRBV19 and TRBJ2-2, with no clear D. Sequences were obtained from peripheral blood. This TCR was recovered from a human donor in a cohort sampled during active COVID-19. The CDR3 DNA sequence: TGTGCCAGTAGTGATAGTGGTGGTTACACCGGGGAGCTGTTTTTT. Its translation is CASSDSGGYTGELFF.